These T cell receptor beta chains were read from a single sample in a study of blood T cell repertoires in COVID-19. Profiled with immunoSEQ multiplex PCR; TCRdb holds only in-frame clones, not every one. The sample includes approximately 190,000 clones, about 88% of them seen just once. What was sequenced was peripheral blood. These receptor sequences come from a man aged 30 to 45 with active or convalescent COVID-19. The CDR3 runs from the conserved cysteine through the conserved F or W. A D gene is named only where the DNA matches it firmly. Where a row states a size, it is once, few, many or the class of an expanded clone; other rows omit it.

CDR3 protein: CASSLGGARQPQHF
CDR3 DNA: TGTGCCAGCAGTTTAGGGGGGGCCCGACAGCCCCAGCATTTT
clone size: .
V gene: TRBV27
D gene: .
J gene: TRBJ1-5

CDR3 protein: CASSNGQANSPLHF
CDR3 DNA: TGTGCCAGCAGTAATGGTCAAGCCAATTCACCCCTCCACTTT
clone size: .
V gene: TRBV6-5
D gene: .
J gene: TRBJ1-6

CDR3 protein: CASSTMGGQETQYF
CDR3 DNA: TGTGCCAGTAGTACCATGGGGGGGCAAGAGACCCAGTACTTC
clone size: .
V gene: TRBV19
D gene: TRBD2
J gene: TRBJ2-5

CDR3 protein: CASSEEDLGSGNTIYF
CDR3 DNA: TGTGCCAGCAGTGAAGAGGATCTAGGCTCTGGAAACACCATATATTTT
clone size: .
V gene: TRBV6-1
D gene: .
J gene: TRBJ1-3

CDR3 protein: CASSYWGQGDGVWGTDTQYF
CDR3 DNA: TGTGCCAGCAGTTACTGGGGGCAAGGGGATGGAGTTTGGGGCACAGATACGCAGTATTTT
clone size: .
V gene: TRBV6-2/TRBV6-3
D gene: .
J gene: TRBJ2-3

CDR3 protein: CASSEQELGAFF
CDR3 DNA: TGTGCCAGCAGTGAACAGGAATTGGGAGCTTTCTTT
clone size: .
V gene: TRBV2
D gene: .
J gene: TRBJ1-1

CDR3 protein: CASSLNRGRGGYTF
CDR3 DNA: TGTGCCAGCAGCCTAAACAGGGGGCGCGGTGGCTACACCTTC
clone size: few
V gene: TRBV5-4
D gene: TRBD1
J gene: TRBJ1-2

CDR3 protein: CSADGTGGYTF
CDR3 DNA: TGCAGTGCTGATGGGACAGGAGGCTACACCTTC
clone size: .
V gene: TRBV20-1
D gene: TRBD1
J gene: TRBJ1-2

CDR3 protein: CASSPQRQGSNYGYTF
CDR3 DNA: TGTGCCAGCAGCCCACAACGGCAGGGTTCTAACTATGGCTACACCTTC
clone size: .
V gene: TRBV5-5
D gene: .
J gene: TRBJ1-2

CDR3 protein: CASSIVAGVYEQYF
CDR3 DNA: TGTGCCAGTAGTATAGTAGCGGGAGTGTACGAGCAGTACTTC
clone size: once
V gene: TRBV19
D gene: TRBD2
J gene: TRBJ2-7

CDR3 protein: CASSLQSHRGNEQYF
CDR3 DNA: TGTGCCAGCAGCTTACAAAGCCACAGGGGGAACGAGCAGTACTTC
clone size: .
V gene: TRBV7-2
D gene: TRBD1
J gene: TRBJ2-7

CDR3 protein: CASRERQGLNTEAFF
CDR3 DNA: TGTGCCAGCAGGGAAAGACAGGGCCTGAACACTGAAGCTTTCTTT
clone size: .
V gene: TRBV7-9
D gene: TRBD1
J gene: TRBJ1-1

CDR3 protein: CASSYVAGEPYEQYF
CDR3 DNA: TGTGCCAGCAGTTACGTGGCGGGAGAACCCTACGAGCAGTACTTC
clone size: .
V gene: TRBV6-5
D gene: TRBD2
J gene: TRBJ2-7

CDR3 protein: CASSQVLVNSGANVLTF
CDR3 DNA: TGTGCCAGCAGCCAGGTGTTAGTGAACTCTGGGGCCAACGTCCTGACTTTC
clone size: .
V gene: TRBV3-1/TRBV3-2
D gene: .
J gene: TRBJ2-6

CDR3 protein: CATSDRTGGVGTQYF
CDR3 DNA: TGTGCCACCAGCGACCGGACAGGGGGAGTCGGGACCCAGTACTTC
clone size: .
V gene: TRBV24-1
D gene: TRBD1
J gene: TRBJ2-5

CDR3 protein: CASSRGTGEQYF
CDR3 DNA: TGCGCCAGCAGCCGCGGGACAGGGGAGCAGTATTTT
clone size: .
V gene: TRBV5-1
D gene: TRBD1
J gene: TRBJ2-3

CDR3 protein: CSAWGPAHDF
CDR3 DNA: TGCAGTGCCTGGGGCCCGGCGCACGACTTC
clone size: .
V gene: TRBV20-1
D gene: .
J gene: TRBJ2-5

CDR3 protein: CASSQDRRAGRPSLWNSPLHF
CDR3 DNA: TGTGCCAGCAGCCAAGATCGGAGGGCGGGCAGGCCGAGCCTTTGGAATTCACCCCTCCACTTT
clone size: .
V gene: TRBV14
D gene: .
J gene: TRBJ1-6

CDR3 protein: CASSPRDVGNQPQHF
CDR3 DNA: TGTGCCAGCTCACCGAGGGATGTCGGCAATCAGCCCCAGCATTTT
clone size: .
V gene: TRBV18
D gene: .
J gene: TRBJ1-5

CDR3 protein: CASSFDRSQETQYF
CDR3 DNA: TGTGCCAGCAGTTTTGACAGGAGCCAAGAGACCCAGTACTTC
clone size: .
V gene: TRBV28
D gene: .
J gene: TRBJ2-5

CDR3 protein: CAWDSGSLAEAFF
CDR3 DNA: TGTGCCTGGGACAGTGGTTCGCTGGCTGAAGCTTTCTTT
clone size: .
V gene: TRBV30
D gene: .
J gene: TRBJ1-1

CDR3 protein: CASSMDIANTEAFF
CDR3 DNA: TGTGCCAGTAGTATGGACATTGCGAACACTGAAGCTTTCTTT
clone size: .
V gene: TRBV19
D gene: .
J gene: TRBJ1-1

CDR3 protein: CASSLAAGGKLFF
CDR3 DNA: TGTGCCAGCAGCTTGGCCGCGGGCGGGAAACTGTTTTTT
clone size: .
V gene: TRBV5-6
D gene: .
J gene: TRBJ1-4